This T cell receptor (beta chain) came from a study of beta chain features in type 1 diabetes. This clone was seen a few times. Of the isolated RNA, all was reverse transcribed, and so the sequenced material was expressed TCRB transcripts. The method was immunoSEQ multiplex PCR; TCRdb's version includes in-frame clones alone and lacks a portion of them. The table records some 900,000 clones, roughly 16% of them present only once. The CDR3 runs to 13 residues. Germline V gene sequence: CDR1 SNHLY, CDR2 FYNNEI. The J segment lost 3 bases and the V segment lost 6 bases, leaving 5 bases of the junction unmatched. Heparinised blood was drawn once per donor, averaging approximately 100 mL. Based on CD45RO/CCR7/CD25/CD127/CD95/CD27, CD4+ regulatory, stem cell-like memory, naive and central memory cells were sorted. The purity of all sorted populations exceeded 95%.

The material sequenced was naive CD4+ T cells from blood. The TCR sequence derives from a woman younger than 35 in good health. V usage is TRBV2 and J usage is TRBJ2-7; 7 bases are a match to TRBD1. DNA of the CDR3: TGTGCCAGCAGAACCGGGACAGACTACGAGCAGTACTTC. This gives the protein CASRTGTDYEQYF.